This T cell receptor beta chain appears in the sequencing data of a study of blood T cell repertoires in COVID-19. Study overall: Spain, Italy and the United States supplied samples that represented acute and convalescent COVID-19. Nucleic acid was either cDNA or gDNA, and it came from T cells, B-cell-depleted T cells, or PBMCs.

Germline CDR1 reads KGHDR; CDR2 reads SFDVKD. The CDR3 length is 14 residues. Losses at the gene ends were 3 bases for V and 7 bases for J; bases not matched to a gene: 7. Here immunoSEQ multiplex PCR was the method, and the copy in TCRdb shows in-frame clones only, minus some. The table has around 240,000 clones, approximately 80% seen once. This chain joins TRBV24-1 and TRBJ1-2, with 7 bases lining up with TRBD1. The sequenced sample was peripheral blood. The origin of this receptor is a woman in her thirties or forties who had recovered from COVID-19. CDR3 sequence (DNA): TGTGCCACCAGTGATACAGACAGGGTGACTGGCTACACCTTC. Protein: CATSDTDRVTGYTF.